This TCR beta chain was profiled in a study of blood T cell repertoires in COVID-19. Repertoires were generated with immunoSEQ multiplex PCR, while TCRdb's copy carries only in-frame clones and drops some. The table lists about 210,000 clones, 92% of them singletons. The V and J ends lost 4 bases and 4 bases, in that order; junction bases with no gene match: 9. Germline CDR1 SGHRS, CDR2 YFSETQ. This CDR3 is built from 16 residues. The sequence was collected from a man aged 25 to 40 with acute or convalescent COVID-19. Specimen: peripheral blood. The rearrangement uses TRBV5-1 and TRBJ2-2, with 8 bases that match TRBD1. The CDR3 DNA is TGCGCCAGCAGCCTTCGGACAGGGCAGACCACCGGGGAGCTGTTTTTT. Protein product: CASSLRTGQTTGELFF.